The clone carrying this TCR beta chain came up once. The sample carries other DNA sequences with the same CDR3. TCRdb keeps only in-frame clones here, not all; method: immunoSEQ multiplex PCR. The sample lists over 1.4 million clones; roughly 96% were seen once. The data derive from a study of shared clonotypes between healthy human individuals. The CDR3 consists of 16 residues. The germline gives CDR1 SGHAT, CDR2 FQNNGV. V gave up 1 base and J gave up 3 bases, with 14 bases separating them. The V gene is TRBV11-2, the J gene TRBJ2-3; weak D call: TRBD2 (5 bases). The sample taken for sequencing was naive CD4+ T cells sorted from blood. Stated subset: CD45RA+ positively selected. The origin of this receptor is a young man in good health. The CDR3: CASSLVGGLGTDTQYF. The CDR3 region has the DNA TGTGCCAGCAGCTTAGTAGGCGGACTGGGAACAGATACGCAGTATTTT.